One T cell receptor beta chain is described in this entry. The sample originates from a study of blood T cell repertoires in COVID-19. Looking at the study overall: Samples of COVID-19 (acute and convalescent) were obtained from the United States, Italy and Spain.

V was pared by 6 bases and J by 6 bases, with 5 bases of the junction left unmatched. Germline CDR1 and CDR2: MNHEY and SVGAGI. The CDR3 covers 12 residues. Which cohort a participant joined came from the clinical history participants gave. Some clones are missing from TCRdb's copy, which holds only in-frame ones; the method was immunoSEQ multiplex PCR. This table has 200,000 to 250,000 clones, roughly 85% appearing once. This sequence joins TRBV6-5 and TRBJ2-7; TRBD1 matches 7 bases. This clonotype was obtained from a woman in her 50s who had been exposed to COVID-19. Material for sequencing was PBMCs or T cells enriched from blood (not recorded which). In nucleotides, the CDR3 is TGTGCCAGCAGCTCGACAGGGTCCGAGCAGTACTTC. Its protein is CASSSTGSEQYF.